The rows below give T cell receptor beta chains drawn from one sample of a study of control samples from healthy donors and cancer patients. Here immunoSEQ multiplex PCR was the method, and the copy in TCRdb shows in-frame clones only, minus some. The sample lists about 120,000 clones, more than 85% occurring once. What was sequenced was blood. The receptors originated from a man younger than 40 in good health. Each CDR3 is given with its conserved first and last residue. D genes are given only for firm matches. A clone size is listed for some rows: how often the clone was seen (once, few, many), or a class if it is expanded.

d_call: NA
v_call: TRBV29-1
j_call: TRBJ1-5
clone_size: NA
cdr3_nt: TGCAGCACAAGCTCCGGGGGAAATCAGCCCCAGCATTTT
cdr3_aa: CSTSSGGNQPQHF

d_call: TRBD2
v_call: TRBV4-1
j_call: TRBJ2-1
clone_size: NA
cdr3_nt: TGCGCCAGCAGCCAATTTCTAGCGGAGCCCTACAATGAGCAGTTCTTC
cdr3_aa: CASSQFLAEPYNEQFF

d_call: TRBD1
v_call: TRBV6-5
j_call: TRBJ1-5
clone_size: NA
cdr3_nt: TGTGCCAGCAGAGCCTTGGACAGGGTGGATCAGCCCCAGCATTTT
cdr3_aa: CASRALDRVDQPQHF

d_call: TRBD1
v_call: TRBV5-4
j_call: TRBJ1-2
clone_size: NA
cdr3_nt: TGTGCCAGCAGCCCGGGGACAGGGGATGGCTACACCTTC
cdr3_aa: CASSPGTGDGYTF

d_call: TRBD1
v_call: TRBV24-1
j_call: TRBJ1-5
clone_size: few
cdr3_nt: TGTGCCACCAGTGATACGAGACAGGGCTTCAATCAGCCCCAGCATTTT
cdr3_aa: CATSDTRQGFNQPQHF

d_call: TRBD2
v_call: TRBV7-8
j_call: TRBJ2-7
clone_size: NA
cdr3_nt: TGTGCCAGCAGCAGACGGCGGGGGGCCGGGTACGAGCAGTACTTC
cdr3_aa: CASSRRRGAGYEQYF

d_call: NA
v_call: TRBV27
j_call: TRBJ1-1
clone_size: NA
cdr3_nt: TGTGCCAGCAGTCCGGGACGGACGAACACTGAAGCTTTCTTT
cdr3_aa: CASSPGRTNTEAFF

d_call: NA
v_call: TRBV4-2
j_call: TRBJ1-1
clone_size: NA
cdr3_nt: TGTGCCAGCAGCCAAGTGGAAGTCTTATCGGGGGGAAACACTGAAGCTTTCTTT
cdr3_aa: CASSQVEVLSGGNTEAFF

d_call: NA
v_call: TRBV15
j_call: TRBJ2-5
clone_size: NA
cdr3_nt: TGTGCCACCAGCAGAGCAGGGATAGAAGAGACCCAGTACTTC
cdr3_aa: CATSRAGIEETQYF

d_call: NA
v_call: TRBV18
j_call: TRBJ2-7
clone_size: NA
cdr3_nt: TGTGCCAGCTCACCTTTGTCAGGTAGCTACTCAGAGCAGTACTTC
cdr3_aa: CASSPLSGSYSEQYF

d_call: NA
v_call: TRBV11-1
j_call: TRBJ2-5
clone_size: NA
cdr3_nt: TGTGCCAGCAGCTTACGTGAGACCCAGTACTTC
cdr3_aa: CASSLRETQYF

d_call: TRBD1
v_call: TRBV19
j_call: TRBJ1-2
clone_size: NA
cdr3_nt: TGTGCCAGTAATTTGGGGGGACAGATACACGGCTACACCTTC
cdr3_aa: CASNLGGQIHGYTF

d_call: NA
v_call: TRBV24-1
j_call: TRBJ1-2
clone_size: NA
cdr3_nt: TGTGCCACCAGTGATTTTAGGGGAGGCTACACCTTC
cdr3_aa: CATSDFRGGYTF

d_call: TRBD1
v_call: TRBV10-3
j_call: TRBJ1-1
clone_size: once
cdr3_nt: TGTGCCATCAGCTCCCGGGACAGGCCGAACACTGAAGCTTTCTTT
cdr3_aa: CAISSRDRPNTEAFF

d_call: TRBD1
v_call: TRBV19
j_call: TRBJ1-6
clone_size: NA
cdr3_nt: TGTGCCAGCCGCGGGCGGGACAGGGGGCAGAGCTCCTATAATTCACCCCTCCACTTT
cdr3_aa: CASRGRDRGQSSYNSPLHF

d_call: TRBD1
v_call: TRBV11-2
j_call: TRBJ1-2
clone_size: few
cdr3_nt: TGTGCCAGCAGCTTGAACAGGGGTAACTATGGCTACACCTTC
cdr3_aa: CASSLNRGNYGYTF

d_call: NA
v_call: TRBV19
j_call: TRBJ1-1
clone_size: NA
cdr3_nt: TGTGCCAGTAGTATATCGTGGCAGCTAAACACTGAAGCTTTCTTT
cdr3_aa: CASSISWQLNTEAFF

d_call: NA
v_call: TRBV6-5
j_call: TRBJ1-2
clone_size: NA
cdr3_nt: TGTGCCAGCAGTTGGTTTGAGGGTGATGGCTACACCTTC
cdr3_aa: CASSWFEGDGYTF

d_call: NA
v_call: TRBV5-1
j_call: TRBJ2-2
clone_size: NA
cdr3_nt: TGCGCCAGCAGCTCCCCGGGCCTCCACGCCGGGGAGCTGTTTTTT
cdr3_aa: CASSSPGLHAGELFF

d_call: NA
v_call: TRBV3-1/TRBV3-2
j_call: TRBJ1-5
clone_size: few
cdr3_nt: TGTGCCACCGGTCCCTCCCAGCCCCAGCATTTT
cdr3_aa: CATGPSQPQHF

d_call: NA
v_call: TRBV14
j_call: TRBJ2-1
clone_size: NA
cdr3_nt: TGTGCCAGCAGCCGTACCGGGACCGAAGGGGAGCAGTTCTTC
cdr3_aa: CASSRTGTEGEQFF

d_call: NA
v_call: TRBV3-1/TRBV3-2
j_call: TRBJ2-3
clone_size: once
cdr3_nt: TGTGCCAGCAGCCAGAGCCTGGTGGATACGCAGTATTTT
cdr3_aa: CASSQSLVDTQYF

d_call: NA
v_call: TRBV19
j_call: TRBJ1-2
clone_size: once
cdr3_nt: TGTGCCAGTAGTCCCGGGACTGGCTATGGCTACACCTTC
cdr3_aa: CASSPGTGYGYTF

d_call: NA
v_call: TRBV5-4
j_call: TRBJ2-7
clone_size: NA
cdr3_nt: TGTGCCAGCAGCTCAGGGACGGGCCCCGAGCAGTACTTC
cdr3_aa: CASSSGTGPEQYF

d_call: NA
v_call: TRBV6-5
j_call: TRBJ1-2
clone_size: NA
cdr3_nt: TGTGCCAGCAGCAAAAAGATAATGAGCGGCTACACCTTC
cdr3_aa: CASSKKIMSGYTF

d_call: NA
v_call: TRBV9
j_call: TRBJ2-1
clone_size: NA
cdr3_nt: TGTGCCAGCAGCGTATTGCCAAACTCAAACAATGAGCAGTTCTTC
cdr3_aa: CASSVLPNSNNEQFF

d_call: TRBD2
v_call: TRBV5-1
j_call: TRBJ2-3
clone_size: NA
cdr3_nt: TGCGCCAGCACCTACGCCCCGTGGGCTAGCGGGGGGTCTAGCACAGATACGCAGTATTTT
cdr3_aa: CASTYAPWASGGSSTDTQYF

d_call: TRBD1
v_call: TRBV6-5
j_call: TRBJ1-3
clone_size: NA
cdr3_nt: TGTGCCAGCAGTACCGCAGGGGGCTCTGGAAACACCATATATTTT
cdr3_aa: CASSTAGGSGNTIYF

d_call: NA
v_call: TRBV28
j_call: TRBJ1-6
clone_size: NA
cdr3_nt: TGTGCCAGCAGTTTAAAACTCTATAATTCACCCCTCCACTTT
cdr3_aa: CASSLKLYNSPLHF

d_call: NA
v_call: TRBV5-1
j_call: TRBJ1-1
clone_size: NA
cdr3_nt: TGCGCCAGCAGCGCACCTGACAGGTTCACTGAAGCTTTCTTT
cdr3_aa: CASSAPDRFTEAFF

d_call: NA
v_call: TRBV24-1
j_call: TRBJ2-3
clone_size: NA
cdr3_nt: TGTGCCACCAGTGACTCATCGTTAGATACGCAGTATTTT
cdr3_aa: CATSDSSLDTQYF

d_call: NA
v_call: TRBV3-1/TRBV3-2
j_call: TRBJ1-1
clone_size: few
cdr3_nt: TGTGCCAGTCGCGATCGGGGGAGCACTGAAGCTTTCTTT
cdr3_aa: CASRDRGSTEAFF

d_call: NA
v_call: TRBV6-6
j_call: TRBJ1-1
clone_size: NA
cdr3_nt: TGTGCCAGCGTATGGGATGATCCTGGCGTAACTGAAGCTTTCTTT
cdr3_aa: CASVWDDPGVTEAFF

d_call: NA
v_call: TRBV14
j_call: TRBJ1-6
clone_size: NA
cdr3_nt: TGTGCCAGCAGCCAGCGCACTGGGACGGGCTCCTATAATTCACCCCTCCACTTT
cdr3_aa: CASSQRTGTGSYNSPLHF

d_call: NA
v_call: TRBV5-6
j_call: TRBJ1-4
clone_size: NA
cdr3_nt: TGTGCCAGCAGCTTCATAGGGGAGACTGAAAAACTGTTTTTT
cdr3_aa: CASSFIGETEKLFF

d_call: TRBD2
v_call: TRBV12-5
j_call: TRBJ2-1
clone_size: once
cdr3_nt: TGTGCTAGTGGTTTGACGACTAAAATGACAGGGAGGCCCGGCGGGGGGGCTTACAATGAGCAGTTCTTC
cdr3_aa: CASGLTTKMTGRPGGGAYNEQFF

d_call: NA
v_call: TRBV7-9
j_call: TRBJ2-4
clone_size: NA
cdr3_nt: TGTGCCAGCAGCTCCCACGAAAACATTCAGTACTTC
cdr3_aa: CASSSHENIQYF

d_call: TRBD1
v_call: TRBV7-9
j_call: TRBJ1-6
clone_size: NA
cdr3_nt: TGTGCCAGCAGCTCCGATTCGACAGGGTTGGGATCACCCCTCCACTTT
cdr3_aa: CASSSDSTGLGSPLHF

d_call: NA
v_call: TRBV6-1
j_call: TRBJ2-3
clone_size: NA
cdr3_nt: TGTGCCAGCAGTCCAGTCGGGGATACGCAGTATTTT
cdr3_aa: CASSPVGDTQYF

d_call: NA
v_call: TRBV7-3
j_call: TRBJ2-1
clone_size: once
cdr3_nt: TGTGCCAGCAGCCTGGGGGGCGGCACCTACAATGAGCAGTTCTTC
cdr3_aa: CASSLGGGTYNEQFF

d_call: NA
v_call: TRBV20-1
j_call: TRBJ2-3
clone_size: NA
cdr3_nt: TGCAGTGCTAGTGGGCTGAAGATCACAGATACGCAGTATTTT
cdr3_aa: CSASGLKITDTQYF

d_call: NA
v_call: TRBV25-1
j_call: TRBJ2-2
clone_size: once
cdr3_nt: TGTGCCAGCAGTGATTCCACGACCAACACCGGGGAGCTGTTTTTT
cdr3_aa: CASSDSTTNTGELFF

d_call: TRBD2
v_call: TRBV2
j_call: TRBJ2-5
clone_size: NA
cdr3_nt: TGTGCCAGCAGCCACCCGTTGGGGGGGTCGGAATTAGAGACCCAGTACTTC
cdr3_aa: CASSHPLGGSELETQYF

d_call: NA
v_call: TRBV7-8
j_call: TRBJ1-5
clone_size: NA
cdr3_nt: TGTGCCAGCAGCTTAGCGCCCCGTCAGCCCCAGCATTTT
cdr3_aa: CASSLAPRQPQHF

d_call: TRBD1
v_call: TRBV19
j_call: TRBJ1-4
clone_size: once
cdr3_nt: TGTGCCAGTGGAGACCTAGACAGGGCCTCAGAACCGAATGAAAAACTGTTTTTT
cdr3_aa: CASGDLDRASEPNEKLFF

d_call: TRBD2
v_call: TRBV7-9
j_call: TRBJ2-6
clone_size: NA
cdr3_nt: TGTGCCAGCAGCTCCCCGGGACTAGCGGGGAAAGGGGCCAACGTCCTGACTTTC
cdr3_aa: CASSSPGLAGKGANVLTF

d_call: NA
v_call: TRBV29-1
j_call: TRBJ2-3
clone_size: NA
cdr3_nt: TGCAGCGCCTCCGACCTTAGCACAGATACGCAGTATTTT
cdr3_aa: CSASDLSTDTQYF

d_call: NA
v_call: TRBV2
j_call: TRBJ2-2
clone_size: NA
cdr3_nt: TGTGCCAGCAGAGGGGATAACGGGGAGCTGTTTTTT
cdr3_aa: CASRGDNGELFF